The present TCR beta chain was sequenced within a study of CD8 T cells in Susac syndrome. After extraction with the RNeasy kit, roughly 0.5 to 1 ug of the RNA was reverse transcribed using random hexamers. The immunoSEQ assay covered 54 Vbeta and 13 Jbeta segments for CDR3. Using its own MiXCR run on the immunoSEQ multiplex PCR reads, TCRdb lists one record per CDR3 protein. The table shows approximately 190,000 distinct CDR3 sequences, with approximately 93% occurring only once. TCR beta sequences were obtained from blood CD8+ and CD4+ T cells. Germline V lookup: CDR1 SGHDN, CDR2 FVKESK. The V and J ends lost 3 bases and 10 bases respectively, with 16 bases between them. The CDR3 runs to 14 residues. This clonotype has only one observation.

This sequence originates from a human donor in good health. This chain uses TRBV14 with TRBJ2-1; no definite D call. Sequenced sample: CD4+ T cells from PBMCs. CDR3 in amino acids: CASSHETTIGEQFF. The DNA for the CDR3 is TGTGCCAGCAGCCATGAGACAACGATCGGGGAGCAGTTCTTC.